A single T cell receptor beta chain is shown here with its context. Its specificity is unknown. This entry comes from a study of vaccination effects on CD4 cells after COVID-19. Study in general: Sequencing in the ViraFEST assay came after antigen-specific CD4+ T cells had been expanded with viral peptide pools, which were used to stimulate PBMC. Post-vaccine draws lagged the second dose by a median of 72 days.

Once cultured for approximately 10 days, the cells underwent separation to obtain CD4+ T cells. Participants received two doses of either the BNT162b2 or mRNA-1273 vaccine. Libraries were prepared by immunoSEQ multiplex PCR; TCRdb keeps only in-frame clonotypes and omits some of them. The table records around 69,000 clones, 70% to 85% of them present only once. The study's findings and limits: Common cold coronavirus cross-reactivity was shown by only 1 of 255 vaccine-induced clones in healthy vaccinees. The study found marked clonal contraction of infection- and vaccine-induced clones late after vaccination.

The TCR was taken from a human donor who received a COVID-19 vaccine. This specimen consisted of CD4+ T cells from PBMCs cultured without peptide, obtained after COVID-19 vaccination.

As DNA, the CDR3 is TGTGCCAGCTCACCCCTTCGACAGGGTTGGACTGAAGCTTTCTTT. Residues: CASSPLRQGWTEAFF. J is TRBJ1-1 and V is TRBV18, with 7 nucleotides matching TRBD1. The J segment lost 5 bases and the V segment lost 3 bases, leaving 9 bases of the junction unmatched. This CDR3 is 15 amino acids long. The germline V gene has CDR1 KGHSH and CDR2 LQKENI.